This is a list of T cell receptor beta chains from one sample in a study of control samples from healthy donors and cancer patients. TCRdb's table, derived via immunoSEQ multiplex PCR, lists solely in-frame clones and lacks some. Of about 150,000 clones in the sample, roughly 92% are singletons; the top ten hold roughly 1.3%. The specimen was blood. The source of these receptors is a woman younger than 35 in good health. CDR3s leave out the opening cysteine and the closing phenylalanine or tryptophan. Each record gives: J gene, V gene, CDR3 protein.

j_call: TRBJ1-4
v_call: TRBV3-1/TRBV3-2
cdr3_aa: ASSQDQGLATNEKLF

j_call: TRBJ1-2
v_call: TRBV7-2
cdr3_aa: ASSLGVLGGLSYGYT

j_call: TRBJ2-1
v_call: TRBV5-1
cdr3_aa: ASSPRDSGYSYNEQF

j_call: TRBJ1-1
v_call: TRBV24-1
cdr3_aa: ATSDLTGTEAF

j_call: TRBJ2-7
v_call: TRBV7-8
cdr3_aa: ASSLGRPHYYEQY

j_call: TRBJ1-5
v_call: TRBV12-3/TRBV12-4
cdr3_aa: ASSLGGQPQH

j_call: TRBJ2-5
v_call: TRBV5-1
cdr3_aa: ASSLDPNQETQY

j_call: TRBJ1-4
v_call: TRBV6-5
cdr3_aa: ASSYSWGVGEKLF

j_call: TRBJ1-2
v_call: TRBV7-2
cdr3_aa: ASTLIQGSYGYT

j_call: TRBJ1-4
v_call: TRBV25-1
cdr3_aa: ASSRGGGGEKLF

j_call: TRBJ2-1
v_call: TRBV7-9
cdr3_aa: ASSLDAGSNEQF

j_call: TRBJ1-6
v_call: TRBV12-3/TRBV12-4
cdr3_aa: ASKERDWSPLH

j_call: TRBJ1-1
v_call: TRBV9
cdr3_aa: ASSVGTPNTEAF

j_call: TRBJ2-2
v_call: TRBV19
cdr3_aa: ASSLPTGELF

j_call: TRBJ1-2
v_call: TRBV18
cdr3_aa: ASSPRQPGGYT

j_call: TRBJ1-5
v_call: TRBV7-9
cdr3_aa: ASSEYNQPQH

j_call: TRBJ1-2
v_call: TRBV21-1
cdr3_aa: ASPSRTGTYYGYT

j_call: TRBJ1-1
v_call: TRBV11-2
cdr3_aa: ASSGRGWFAF

j_call: TRBJ2-7
v_call: TRBV5-1
cdr3_aa: ASRGLLGEEPYEQY

j_call: TRBJ1-1
v_call: TRBV14
cdr3_aa: ASSQPGNTEAF

j_call: TRBJ1-4
v_call: TRBV19
cdr3_aa: ASTASAGEKLF

j_call: TRBJ1-2
v_call: TRBV6-5
cdr3_aa: ASRAPGLYNYGYT

j_call: TRBJ2-7
v_call: TRBV6-2/TRBV6-3
cdr3_aa: ASSSTYEQY

j_call: TRBJ2-3
v_call: TRBV24-1
cdr3_aa: ATSDYGSGGTDTQY